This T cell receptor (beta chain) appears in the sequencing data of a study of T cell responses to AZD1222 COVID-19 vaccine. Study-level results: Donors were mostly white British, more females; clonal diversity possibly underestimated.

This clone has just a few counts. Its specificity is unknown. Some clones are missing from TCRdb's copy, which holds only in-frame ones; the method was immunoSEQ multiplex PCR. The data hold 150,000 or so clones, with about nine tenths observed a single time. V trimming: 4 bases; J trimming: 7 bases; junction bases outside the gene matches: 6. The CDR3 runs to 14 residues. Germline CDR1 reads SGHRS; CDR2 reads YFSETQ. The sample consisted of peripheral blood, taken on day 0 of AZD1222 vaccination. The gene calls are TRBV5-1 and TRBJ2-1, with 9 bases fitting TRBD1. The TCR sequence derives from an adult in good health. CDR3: CASSHGQGWNEQFF. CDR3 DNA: TGCGCCAGCAGCCACGGACAGGGGTGGAATGAGCAGTTCTTC.